This passage covers 27 T cell receptor beta chains from one sample sequenced in a study of T cell responses to AZD1222 COVID-19 vaccine. Clones were read by immunoSEQ multiplex PCR, and TCRdb kept only the in-frame ones, dropping some. Here the sample spans more than 100,000 clones, around 87% being singletons. The sequencing here drew on peripheral blood, taken on day 0 of AZD1222 vaccination. The receptors were gathered from an adult in good health.

The chain recombines TRBV19 with TRBJ1-6, with no clear D. Per the germline V gene, CDR1 is LNHDA and CDR2 is SQIVND (reference sequence). V shed 5 bases and J shed 5 bases, with 7 bases lying between them. The CDR3 spans 13 residues. For the CDR3, the DNA is TGTGCCAGTAGTTACACCAATAATTCACCCCTCCACTTT. Its translation: CASSYTNNSPLHF.

This clone was detected once. The rearrangement joins TRBV6-2 or TRBV6-3 to TRBJ1-5, with D unclear. Germline assignment: CDR1 MNHEY and CDR2 SVGEGT. This CDR3 has 15 residues. Between the trimmed V and J ends, which lost 2 bases and 5 bases, there was a span of 13 bases. In DNA form, the CDR3 reads TGTGCCAGCAGTTACCGCGGGCAGATTTATCAGCCCCAGCATTTT. This encodes CASSYRGQIYQPQHF.

The chain carries TRBV12-3 or TRBV12-4 and TRBJ2-7; weak D call: TRBD2 (5 bases). The CDR3 totals 12 residues. V lost 2 bases and J 9 bases, leaving 11 bases between the germline ends. CDR3 amino acids: CASSLSVSGQYF. CDR3 DNA sequence: TGTGCCAGCAGTTTATCGGTCAGCGGGCAGTACTTC.

The gene calls are TRBV4-3 and TRBJ1-4, with 7 bases aligning to TRBD1. Germline V gene sequence: CDR1 LGHNA, CDR2 YSLEER. CDR3 length: 15 residues. V trimming: 1 base; J trimming: 11 bases; junction bases outside the gene matches: 10. This CDR3 is CASSQGGQYDGKLFF. In nucleotides, the CDR3 is TGCGCCAGCAGCCAAGGGGGACAGTACGACGGGAAACTGTTTTTT.

V gene TRBV7-9 combines with J gene TRBJ1-2; perhaps TRBD1 as D (5 bases). CDR1 is SEHNR, CDR2 FQNEAQ, per germline (reference sequence). Deletions cut 2 bases from V and 8 bases from J, with 15 bases between. The CDR3 has 14 amino acids. The CDR3 region is CASSLQGSYRGYTF. The CDR3, as DNA: TGTGCCAGCAGCTTACAGGGCTCCTATCGGGGCTACACCTTC. Full variable domain (rest looked up from reference TRBV7-9 and TRBJ1-2): DTGVSQNPRHKITKRGQNVTFRCDPISEHNRLYWYRQTLGQGPEFLTYFQNEAQLEKSRLLSDRFSAERPKGSFSTLEIQRTEQGDSAMYLCASSLQGSYRGYTFGSGTRLTVV.

This rearrangement joins TRBV9 to TRBJ1-1; D gene unclear. V lost 0 bases, J lost 1 base, and 7 bases lay in between. Germline V lookup: CDR1 SGDLS, CDR2 YYNGEE. This CDR3 contains 14 residues. Here the CDR3 reads CASSVGPGNTEAFF. CDR3 coding DNA: TGTGCCAGCAGCGTAGGGCCAGGGAACACTGAAGCTTTCTTT.

The chain couples TRBV6-5 to TRBJ2-1; no definite D call. This CDR3 is built from 12 residues. Looked up from germline, CDR1 is MNHEY and CDR2 is SVGAGI. V lost 8 bases, J lost 6 bases, and 11 bases lay in between. The CDR3 nucleotides are TGTGCCAGCGGCTTTACTTCCAATGAGCAGTTCTTC. Translated: CASGFTSNEQFF.

This clone was seen only a few times. This chain connects TRBV7-3 to TRBJ1-2; D might be TRBD1 (5 bases). This CDR3 contains 15 residues. V gave up 1 base and J gave up 7 bases, with 16 bases separating them. CDR1 and CDR2 from the germline V gene are SGHTA and FQGTGA. The CDR3 sequence is CASSLNPPGSGGYTF. In DNA form, the CDR3 reads TGTGCCAGCAGCTTAAATCCGCCAGGGAGTGGTGGCTACACCTTC.

The genes are TRBV19 and TRBJ1-1; possible D gene TRBD1, 5 bases. The CDR3 is 16 residues long. V lost 7 bases, J lost 5 bases, and 23 bases lay in between. Germline V CDR1 and CDR2: LNHDA, SQIVND (reference sequence). CDR3 sequence: CASTERRGAGITEAFF. CDR3 bases: TGTGCCAGTACCGAAAGAAGAGGGGCAGGGATTACTGAAGCTTTCTTT.

The rearrangement links TRBV6-5 to TRBJ2-7; D remains ambiguous. This CDR3 has 14 amino acids. V was shortened by 5 bases and J by 2 bases, with 13 bases between the two germline ends. The germline gives CDR1 MNHEY, CDR2 SVGAGI. CDR3 sequence: CASSPSRVPYEQYF. In DNA, the CDR3 is TGTGCCAGCAGTCCCTCCCGGGTTCCCTACGAGCAGTACTTC.

This clone was picked up a small number of times. The genes are TRBV2 and TRBJ1-6; 9 bases are shared with TRBD1. Germline-derived CDR1 and CDR2 are SNHLY and FYNNEI. J was trimmed by 6 bases and V by 3 bases; bases with no gene match: 6. The CDR3 runs to 16 residues. The CDR3 here is CASSEGQGGFNSPLHF. The DNA for the CDR3 is TGTGCCAGCAGTGAGGGACAGGGAGGGTTTAATTCACCCCTCCACTTT.

The V and J genes are TRBV5-4 and TRBJ1-2; 7 nucleotides align to TRBD1. There are 14 residues in the CDR3. Germline CDR1 is SGHNT and CDR2 is YYREEE (reference sequence). V lost 3 bases to trimming and J lost 8 bases; unmatched junction nucleotides: 10. CDR3: CASSSWTGHGGYTF. The CDR3 region has the DNA TGTGCCAGCAGCTCTTGGACAGGTCACGGGGGCTACACCTTC.

J is TRBJ1-5 and V is TRBV28, with 9 bases that match TRBD1. V trimming: 6 bases; J trimming: 6 bases; junction bases outside the gene matches: 12. CDR3 length: 16 residues. Germline V CDR1 and CDR2: MDHEN, SYDVKM. This CDR3 reads CASRKSQGAPSQPQHF. CDR3 nucleotides: TGTGCCAGCAGAAAATCACAGGGGGCGCCCAGTCAGCCCCAGCATTTT.

This clone appeared a few times. This chain connects TRBV4-1 to TRBJ1-6; no clear D. The V gene's germline CDR1 is MGHRA and CDR2 YSYEKL. V lost 0 bases to trimming and J lost 10 bases, with 13 bases between them. CDR3 length: 15 amino acids. The CDR3 nucleotides are TGCGCCAGCAGCCAAGAGAGAGGCGCCAGGTCACCCCTCCACTTT. This encodes CASSQERGARSPLHF.

The CDR3 loop reads CASSVGSPPGEQYF. The CDR3 DNA reads TGTGCCAGCAGCGTAGGATCCCCGCCCGGCGAGCAGTACTTC. The chain has TRBV9 and TRBJ2-7, with D unclear. The germline V gene has CDR1 SGDLS and CDR2 YYNGEE. The ends were cut back, 0 bases at V and 6 bases at J, with 13 bases in the middle. The CDR3 is made up of 14 amino acids.

The chain has TRBV2 and TRBJ2-7, with D hard to call. The germline V gene has CDR1 SNHLY and CDR2 FYNNEI. The CDR3 covers 13 residues. The germline V and J ends were trimmed by 3 bases and 3 bases, with 9 bases remaining between them. The CDR3 is CASSDRPVYEQYF. The DNA for the CDR3 is TGTGCCAGCAGTGATCGCCCGGTCTACGAGCAGTACTTC. Supplemented by reference TRBV2 and TRBJ2-7, the full variable domain reads EPEVTQTPSHQVTQMGQEVILRCVPISNHLYFYWYRQILGQKVEFLVSFYNNEISEKSEIFDDQFSVERPDGSNFTLKIRSTKLEDSAMYFCASSDRPVYEQYFGPGTRLTVT.

The chain is built from TRBV19 and TRBJ2-2; 8 bases line up with TRBD1. CDR1 and CDR2 from the germline V gene are LNHDA and SQIVND (reference sequence). With 5 bases clipped from V and 7 bases from J, the junction kept 0 bases outside the gene matches. This CDR3 comprises 12 residues. CDR3 residues: CASSGQGGELFF. The CDR3 region has the DNA TGTGCCAGTAGTGGACAGGGCGGGGAGCTGTTTTTT.

This CDR3 reads CASSYIRGGFNEKLFF. The CDR3 region has the DNA TGTGCCAGCAGTTACATCCGGGGGGGGTTTAATGAAAAACTGTTTTTT. The V call is TRBV6-5, the J call TRBJ1-4; D possibly corresponds to TRBD1 (5 bases). Trimming stripped 2 bases from V and 4 bases from J, with 14 bases between. The V gene's germline CDR1 is MNHEY and CDR2 SVGAGI. The CDR3 runs to 16 residues.

This clone was seen a single time. The chain is built from TRBV30 and TRBJ2-7; D might be TRBD1 or TRBD2, each matching 6 bases. The V end lost 4 bases, the J end lost 5 bases, and 18 bases lay between the germline ends. Germline assignment: CDR1 GTSNPN and CDR2 SVGIG (reference sequence). The CDR3 has 14 amino acids. The CDR3 loop is CAWTPPGARNEQYF. CDR3 nucleotides: TGTGCCTGGACTCCCCCGGGGGCCAGGAACGAGCAGTACTTC.

The chain uses TRBV19 and TRBJ1-1; D is unresolved. The V end was cut by 9 bases, the J end by 4 bases, with 15 bases between. This CDR3 has 13 residues. Per the germline V gene, CDR1 is LNHDA and CDR2 is SQIVND (reference sequence). The CDR3 here is CASAIWGSTEAFF. The CDR3 DNA reads TGTGCCAGCGCCATCTGGGGAAGCACTGAAGCTTTCTTT. Full variable domain (outside the CDR3, taken from reference TRBV19 and TRBJ1-1): DGGITQSPKYLFRKEGQNVTLSCEQNLNHDAMYWYRQDPGQGLRLIYYSQIVNDFQKGDIAEGYSVSREKKESFPLTVTSAQKNPTAFYLCASAIWGSTEAFFGQGTRLTVV.

V is TRBV14 and J is TRBJ1-6; maybe TRBD1 (6 bases). The CDR3 extends over 15 amino acids. Germline assignment: CDR1 SGHDN and CDR2 FVKESK. Trimming shortened V by 5 bases and J by 7 bases, and 15 bases separated the two germline ends. Here the CDR3 DNA reads TGTGCCAGCAGCAGACAGGAAGGAAGGAATTCACCCCTCCACTTT. The encoded protein is CASSRQEGRNSPLHF.

The gene calls are TRBV7-9 and TRBJ2-5; D is undetermined. CDR1 SEHNR and CDR2 FQNEAQ come from the germline V gene (reference sequence). Trimming took off 1 base at V and 5 bases at J, with 26 bases between the two ends. The CDR3 runs to 19 residues. The CDR3 nucleotides read TGTGCCAGCAGCTTAGTCACCTGGACCGACCGGAGACCCGTGGAGACCCAGTACTTC. It codes for CASSLVTWTDRRPVETQYF.

The chain links TRBV13 to TRBJ2-7; D might be TRBD1 (5 bases). Germline CDR1 reads PRHDT; CDR2 reads FYEKMQ (reference sequence). Trimming shortened V by 5 bases and J by 1 base, and 9 bases separated the two germline ends. CDR3 length equals 13 residues. The CDR3 protein is CASSPQGSYEQYF. In DNA form, the CDR3 reads TGTGCCAGCAGCCCCCAGGGATCCTACGAGCAGTACTTC.

The chain carries TRBV27 and TRBJ1-5; D is undetermined. Germline lookup yields CDR1 MNHEY and CDR2 SMNVEV (reference sequence). Trimming stripped 3 bases from V and 4 bases from J, with 10 bases between. This CDR3 has 14 amino acids. CDR3 in DNA: TGTGCCAGCAGTTTGTCCAGGTCAAATCAGCCCCAGCATTTT. Translating gives CASSLSRSNQPQHF.

The CDR3, as DNA: TGTGCCAGCAGCGTATCCGGGCCCGAGGAGACCCAGTACTTC. It is translated as CASSVSGPEETQYF. V usage is TRBV7-7 and J usage is TRBJ2-5; D uncertain. V was pared by 5 bases and J by 5 bases, with 15 bases between. Germline CDR1 and CDR2: SSHAT and FNYEAQ (reference sequence). The CDR3 loop spans 14 amino acids.

The CDR3 nucleotides read TGTGCCAGCAGTGAAGCGCGGGACTATGGCTACACCTTC. Encoded protein: CASSEARDYGYTF. The chain uses TRBV2 and TRBJ1-2, with unresolved D. The CDR3 is 13 residues long. V was trimmed by 0 bases and J by 3 bases, leaving 5 bases between them. Per the germline V gene, CDR1 is SNHLY and CDR2 is FYNNEI.

CDR3 nucleotides: TGTGCCAGCAGTGAAAGGGACGGTCGTAATCAGCCCCAGCATTTT. This encodes CASSERDGRNQPQHF. V and J are TRBV6-1 and TRBJ1-5; D is perhaps TRBD1 (5 bases). Germline loops: CDR1 MNHNS, CDR2 SASEGT. The V end was cut by 2 bases, the J end by 4 bases, with 12 bases between. This CDR3 spans 15 amino acids.